The 7 T cell receptor beta chains reported below all come from one sample, sequenced in a study of cytomegalovirus exposure and HLA in healthy donors. PCR was performed using 60 Vbeta and 13 Jbeta primers. Here immunoSEQ multiplex PCR was the method, and the copy in TCRdb shows in-frame clones only, minus some. The sample has roughly 100,000 clones; 71% are singletons. Sequenced: PBMCs. All receptors derive from a female donor in good health and CMV-seronegative.

The chain couples TRBV30 to TRBJ2-5; 9 nucleotides align to TRBD1. Judging by the DNA end, TRBJ2-7 fits better; the J call may be wrong. The length of the CDR3 is 13 residues. Germline values: CDR1 GTSNPN, CDR2 SVGIG (reference sequence). CDR3 region: CAWSADRGYEQYF. Written as DNA, the CDR3 is TGTGCCTGGAGTGCAGACAGGGGGTACGAGCAGTACTTC.

The table lists this clone with a count of one. V usage is TRBV7-6 and J usage is TRBJ2-5; weak D call: TRBD2 (6 bases). Germline CDR1 is SGHVS and CDR2 is FNYEAQ. The CDR3 runs to 16 residues. V was shortened by 2 bases and J by 1 base, with 14 bases between the two germline ends. The CDR3 region is CASSLLTRGVQETQYF. CDR3 nucleotide sequence: TGTGCCAGCAGCTTATTGACGCGGGGCGTCCAAGAGACCCAGTACTTC.

This clone was counted a few times. The rearrangement links TRBV4-1 to TRBJ2-1; 12 bases are shared with TRBD2. The germline V gene has CDR1 MGHRA and CDR2 YSYEKL. Losses at the gene ends were 4 bases for V and 2 bases for J; bases not matched to a gene: 3. CDR3 length equals 16 residues. CDR3 residues: CASSLGTSGPYNEQFF. The CDR3 coding sequence is TGCGCCAGCAGCCTCGGGACTAGCGGGCCCTACAATGAGCAGTTCTTC.

This sequence joins TRBV6-1 and TRBJ1-5; 9 bases agree with TRBD1. The CDR3 is made up of 15 amino acids. Germline lookup yields CDR1 MNHNS and CDR2 SASEGT. With V trimmed by 7 bases and J by 0 bases, 4 bases remained unmatched. CDR3 DNA sequence: TGTGCCAGCAAAGGACAGGGGAGTAGCAATCAGCCCCAGCATTTT. Translated, it gives CASKGQGSSNQPQHF.

V gene TRBV29-1 combines with J gene TRBJ2-7, with D unresolved. The CDR3 extends over 14 amino acids. Germline V gene sequence: CDR1 SQVTM, CDR2 ANQGSEA. Trimming stripped 6 bases from V and 0 bases from J, with 15 bases between. The CDR3 bases are TGCAGCGTGCTACAGTATTTCGGCTCCTACGAGCAGTACTTC. The encoded protein is CSVLQYFGSYEQYF.

V and J are TRBV2 and TRBJ1-2; D gene ambiguous. The germline V and J ends were trimmed by 4 bases and 4 bases, with 13 bases remaining between them. The CDR3 sequence is 14 residues long. CDR1 and CDR2 (germline): SNHLY, FYNNEI. CDR3 amino acids: CASSGRGLAYGYTF. Here the CDR3 DNA reads TGTGCCAGCAGTGGACGAGGCCTGGCCTATGGCTACACCTTC.

The chain recombines TRBV5-1 with TRBJ1-3; weak D call: TRBD1 (5 bases). Germline values: CDR1 SGHRS, CDR2 YFSETQ. This CDR3 has 16 residues. Trimming took off 0 bases at V and 0 bases at J, with 10 bases between the two ends. The CDR3 DNA follows: TGCGCCAGCAGCTTGGGTTGGGGCAGCTCTGGAAACACCATATATTTT. Amino acid sequence: CASSLGWGSSGNTIYF.